The clone carrying this T cell receptor (beta chain) came up a few times. The CDR3 loop spans 16 amino acids. Germline lookup yields CDR1 MNHEY and CDR2 SMNVEV (reference sequence). Germline trimming cut 5 bases from V and 3 bases from J; bases unmatched to any gene: 7. The authors' processing: Amplification with reference gene primers provided the estimates of nucleated cell counts. Using immunoSEQ multiplex PCR, the repertoire was profiled, and TCRdb retains in-frame clones only, with some absent. V and J calls and clone size are those listed in that table; D and trimming were worked out from the DNA. The sample comprises about 60,000 clones, 85% to 90% of which are singletons, and 8.3% rests with the top ten. These data belong to a study of blood T cell repertoires in COVID-19.

Sequencing used peripheral blood. J is TRBJ2-1 and V is TRBV27; 10 bases match TRBD2. The clonotype comes from a human donor with active COVID-19. The donor label of this sample is uncertain. CDR3: CASSVLSSGSYNEQFF. DNA for the CDR3: TGTGCCAGCAGTGTCCTTTCTAGCGGGAGCTACAATGAGCAGTTCTTC.